These T cell receptor beta chains were read from a single sample in a study of blood T cell repertoires in COVID-19. Produced via immunoSEQ multiplex PCR; TCRdb's table is partial and in-frame only. The sample carries about 190,000 clones, around 80% recorded once. The source material was peripheral blood. The source of these receptors is an elderly woman with active or convalescent COVID-19. The CDR3 runs from the conserved cysteine through the conserved F or W. A D gene is named only where the DNA matches it firmly. The size entry is marked missing in some rows and otherwise reads once, few, many or a size class.

>TRBJ2-1|-|TRBV10-3|TRBD2
TGTGCCATCAGTAGCGGGACTAGCGGGTACAATGAGCAGTTCTTC
CAISSGTSGYNEQFF
>TRBJ1-3|-|TRBV7-9|-
TGTGCCAGCAGCACGAACGAGCCCTCTGGAAACACCATATATTTT
CASSTNEPSGNTIYF
>TRBJ2-5|once|TRBV5-1|-
TGCGCCAGCAGCGCGGGCGGAGGTTTGGAGACCCAGTACTTC
CASSAGGGLETQYF
>TRBJ1-6|-|TRBV10-3|-
TGTGCCATCAGTGCGGACAGTCACGACTCACCCCTCCACTTT
CAISADSHDSPLHF
>TRBJ1-1|-|TRBV28|-
TGTGCCAGCAGTCCGCCTACCGGGAACACTGAAGCTTTCTTT
CASSPPTGNTEAFF
>TRBJ1-5|-|TRBV4-3|TRBD1
TGCGCCAGCAGCCAAGCTCAGGGGGCGGGTCAGCCCCAGCATTTT
CASSQAQGAGQPQHF
>TRBJ1-1|-|TRBV6-6|-
TGTGCCAGCAATCCAGGGACATCGGGCACTGAAGCTTTCTTT
CASNPGTSGTEAFF
>TRBJ2-3|-|TRBV10-3|TRBD2
TGTGCCATCAGTGAGTCCCAGGGCGGGGGTACGCAGTATTTT
CAISESQGGGTQYF
>TRBJ2-7|-|TRBV18|TRBD1
TGTGCCAGCTCAAGGGTGGCAGGGGGCTCTATTGGTCACGAGCAGTACTTC
CASSRVAGGSIGHEQYF
>TRBJ1-5|few|TRBV4-1|-
TGCGCCAGCAGCCAAGATGGTAGGGGAGGGGGCAATCAGCCCCAGCATTTT
CASSQDGRGGGNQPQHF
>TRBJ1-3|-|TRBV7-6|-
TGTGCCAGCAGCTTAGTTTACTCATACTCTGGAAACACCATATATTTT
CASSLVYSYSGNTIYF
>TRBJ2-6|-|TRBV7-9|-
TGTGCCAGCAGCACTAGTTTGGGTGGGGCCAACGTCCTGACTTTC
CASSTSLGGANVLTF
>TRBJ1-5|-|TRBV2|-
TGTGCCAGCAGTGAATCGGAGGGAGGGCAGCCCCAGCATTTT
CASSESEGGQPQHF
>TRBJ1-6|-|TRBV15|-
TGTGCCACCAGCAGAGATCCAGGGGCTTTTTCACCCCTCCACTTT
CATSRDPGAFSPLHF
>TRBJ1-2|-|TRBV6-6|-
TGTGCCAGCAGTTACTCCGGGTTGAACTATGGCTACACCTTC
CASSYSGLNYGYTF
>TRBJ1-4|-|TRBV20-1|-
TGCAGTGCTAGTGTTGGCAATGAAAAACTGTTTTTT
CSASVGNEKLFF
>TRBJ1-2|-|TRBV7-9|-
TGTGCCAGCAGCTTGAACCCTGACAGTGGCTACACCTTC
CASSLNPDSGYTF
>TRBJ2-5|-|TRBV5-1|-
TGCGCCAGCAGCTCGGACCCCGGGGTACGTCGGCTCGAGACCCAGTACTTC
CASSSDPGVRRLETQYF
>TRBJ2-5|-|TRBV5-1|TRBD1
TGCGCCAGCAGCTTGGGACAGGGGGGAGAGACCCAGTACTTC
CASSLGQGGETQYF
>TRBJ2-7|-|TRBV27|-
TGTGCCAGCACCACGTGGACGGCGGGGTACGAGCAGTACTTC
CASTTWTAGYEQYF
>TRBJ2-1|-|TRBV29-1|-
TGCAGCGTACTACCACTGGTATTATACAATGAGCAGTTCTTC
CSVLPLVLYNEQFF
>TRBJ2-7|-|TRBV4-3|TRBD2
TGCGCCAGCAGCCTCCTCGGGGTCTCCGGGACTAGCGGGTCCTACGAGCAGTACTTC
CASSLLGVSGTSGSYEQYF
>TRBJ1-6|few|TRBV19|-
TGTGCCAGTAGTATAGGACACCAGAATTTACATTCACCCCTCCACTTT
CASSIGHQNLHSPLHF
>TRBJ2-1|-|TRBV2|TRBD2
TGTGCCAGCAGGAGGACTAGCGGGGGGCAACACAATGAGCAGTTCTTC
CASRRTSGGQHNEQFF
>TRBJ1-5|few|TRBV2|-
TGTGCCGGACGGGGGGGGCGAAATCAGCCCCAGCATTTT
CAGRGGRNQPQHF
>TRBJ2-7|-|TRBV7-2|-
TGTGCCACAGCGGGCAGAGGTTCCTACGAGCAGTACTTC
CATAGRGSYEQYF
>TRBJ2-3|-|TRBV6-5|TRBD1
TGTGCCAGCAGTATGACAGGGGGACGAGATACGCAGTATTTT
CASSMTGGRDTQYF
>TRBJ2-7|few|TRBV2|-
TGTGCCAGCACCTACATGACGTCAGGGGCCGAGCAGTACTTC
CASTYMTSGAEQYF
>TRBJ1-5|-|TRBV6-1|-
TGTGCCAGCAGTGAAATCGGGGGTACCAATCAGCCCCAGCATTTT
CASSEIGGTNQPQHF
>TRBJ2-7|-|TRBV6-5|-
TGTGCCAGCAGTCCCCGAGGCTACGAGCAGTACTTC
CASSPRGYEQYF
>TRBJ1-2|-|TRBV6-5|-
TGTGCCAGCAGCCCAGATTCAATCTATGGCTACACCTTC
CASSPDSIYGYTF
>TRBJ1-2|once|TRBV7-2|-
TGTGCCAGCAGCTTAGCAGGAGGGAGCTATGGCTACACCTTC
CASSLAGGSYGYTF
>TRBJ1-3|-|TRBV5-5|-
TGTGCCAGCAGCTTCGACAGGAGCTCTGGAAACACCATATATTTT
CASSFDRSSGNTIYF
>TRBJ1-2|few|TRBV5-1|-
TGCGCCAGCAGCTCCGACAGATATGGCTACACCTTC
CASSSDRYGYTF